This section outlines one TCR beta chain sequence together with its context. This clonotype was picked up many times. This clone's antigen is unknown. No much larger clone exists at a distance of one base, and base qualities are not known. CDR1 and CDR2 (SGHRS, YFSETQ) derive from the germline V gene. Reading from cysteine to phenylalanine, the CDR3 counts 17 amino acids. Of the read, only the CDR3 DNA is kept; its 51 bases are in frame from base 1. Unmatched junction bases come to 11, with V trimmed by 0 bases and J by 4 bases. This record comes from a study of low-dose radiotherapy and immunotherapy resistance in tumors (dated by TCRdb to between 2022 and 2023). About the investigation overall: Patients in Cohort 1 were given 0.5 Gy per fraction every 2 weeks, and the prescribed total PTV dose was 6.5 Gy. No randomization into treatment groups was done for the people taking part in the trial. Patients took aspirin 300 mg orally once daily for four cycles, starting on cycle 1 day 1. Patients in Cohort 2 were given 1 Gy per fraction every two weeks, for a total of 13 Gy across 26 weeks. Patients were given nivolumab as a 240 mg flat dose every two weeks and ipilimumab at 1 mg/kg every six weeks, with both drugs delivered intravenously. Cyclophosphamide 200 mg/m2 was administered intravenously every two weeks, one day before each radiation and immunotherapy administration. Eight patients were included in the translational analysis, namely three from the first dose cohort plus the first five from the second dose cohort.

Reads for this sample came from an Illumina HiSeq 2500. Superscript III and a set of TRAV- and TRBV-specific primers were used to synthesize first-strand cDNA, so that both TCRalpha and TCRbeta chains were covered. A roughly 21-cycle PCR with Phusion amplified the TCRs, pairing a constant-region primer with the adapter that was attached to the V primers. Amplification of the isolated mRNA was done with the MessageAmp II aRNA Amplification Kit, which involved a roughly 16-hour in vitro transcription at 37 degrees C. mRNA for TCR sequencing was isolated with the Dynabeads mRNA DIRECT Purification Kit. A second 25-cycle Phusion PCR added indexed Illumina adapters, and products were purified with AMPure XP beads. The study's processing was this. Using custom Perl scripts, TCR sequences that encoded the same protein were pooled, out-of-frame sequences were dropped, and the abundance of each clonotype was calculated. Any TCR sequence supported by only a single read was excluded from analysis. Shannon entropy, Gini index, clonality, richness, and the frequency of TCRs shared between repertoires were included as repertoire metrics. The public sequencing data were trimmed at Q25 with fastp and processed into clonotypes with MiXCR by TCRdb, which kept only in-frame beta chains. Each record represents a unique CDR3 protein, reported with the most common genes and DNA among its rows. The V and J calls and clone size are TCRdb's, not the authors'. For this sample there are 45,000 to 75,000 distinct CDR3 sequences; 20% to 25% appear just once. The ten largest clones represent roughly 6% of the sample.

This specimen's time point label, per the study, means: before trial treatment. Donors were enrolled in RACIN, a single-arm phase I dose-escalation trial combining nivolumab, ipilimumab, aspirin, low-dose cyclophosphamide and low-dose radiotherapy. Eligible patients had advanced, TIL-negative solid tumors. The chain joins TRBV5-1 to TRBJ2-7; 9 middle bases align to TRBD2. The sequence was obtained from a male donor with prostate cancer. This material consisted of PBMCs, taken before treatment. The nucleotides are TGCGCCAGCAGCTTGGGCGCGGGGGGAGCGGGAGGTTACGAGCAGTACTTC. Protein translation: CASSLGAGGAGGYEQYF.